Presented here are 11 T cell receptor beta chains from one specimen sequenced in a study of shared clonotypes between healthy human individuals. Terminally differentiated effector memory CD45RA+ cells were excluded from the naive CD8 cells, which were CD45RO-negative and positively selected for CCR7. Libraries were prepared by immunoSEQ multiplex PCR; TCRdb keeps only in-frame clonotypes and omits some of them. The data contain around 700,000 clones, approximately 90% of them seen just once; the ten biggest clones take up about 24%. The sequenced material came from naive CD8+ T cells sorted from blood. The receptor source for this set is a man in his thirties or forties in good health.

In its sample, this clone was seen a few times. J is TRBJ2-7 and V is TRBV7-9; maybe TRBD2 (5 bases). Germline CDR1 reads SEHNR; CDR2 reads FQNEAQ (reference sequence). The CDR3 runs 12 residues. Trimming removed 8 bases from V and 2 bases from J, with 10 bases in between. This CDR3 is CASQRTAYEQYF. The DNA for the CDR3 is TGTGCCAGCCAGCGGACCGCCTACGAGCAGTACTTC.

V usage is TRBV9 and J usage is TRBJ2-3; D possibly matches TRBD1 or TRBD2 (5 bases each). This CDR3 spans 17 amino acids. Per the germline V gene, CDR1 is SGDLS and CDR2 is YYNGEE. V was trimmed by 3 bases and J by 2 bases, leaving 19 bases between them. The CDR3 region has the DNA TGTGCCAGCAGCGCCAACCCCGGGGCAGCTAACACAGATACGCAGTATTTT. It translates to CASSANPGAANTDTQYF.

CDR3 sequence (DNA): TGTGCCAGCAGTTTAGGTAGCGGGAACAATGAGCAGTTCTTC. It codes for CASSLGSGNNEQFF. The J gene is TRBJ2-1, the V gene TRBV28, with 8 nucleotides matching TRBD2. The CDR3 is made up of 14 amino acids. With 2 bases clipped from V and 5 bases from J, the junction kept 2 bases outside the gene matches. Germline V lookup: CDR1 MDHEN, CDR2 SYDVKM.

This clone occurred a few times. This rearrangement joins TRBV29-1 to TRBJ1-1; possible D gene TRBD1, 5 bases. Germline CDR1 is SQVTM and CDR2 is ANQGSEA. The CDR3 has 11 residues. With 4 bases removed from V and 10 bases from J, the gap between germline ends came to 13 bases. The CDR3 DNA follows: TGCAGCGTTGCCAGGGATGACGGAGCTTTCTTT. This codes for CSVARDDGAFF.

The chain combines TRBV27 with TRBJ2-7; D is perhaps TRBD1 (7 bases). The CDR3 sequence is 14 residues long. Trimming took off 9 bases at V and 4 bases at J, with 19 bases between the two ends. Germline values: CDR1 MNHEY, CDR2 SMNVEV (reference sequence). DNA of the CDR3: TGTGCCAGTACCGACAGGGAAGGGACTTACGAGCAGTACTTC. Translation: CASTDREGTYEQYF.

The rearrangement links TRBV15 to TRBJ2-1; 9 nucleotides line up with TRBD2. This CDR3 is 16 amino acids long. Per germline, CDR1 LNHNV and CDR2 YYDKDF (reference sequence). Unmatched junction bases numbered 6, after V lost 2 bases and J lost 4 bases. This CDR3 is CATSRTETSGYNEQFF. CDR3 in DNA: TGTGCCACCAGCAGAACCGAGACTAGCGGATACAATGAGCAGTTCTTC. The variable domain in full, completed from reference TRBV15 and TRBJ2-1, reads DAMVIQNPRYQVTQFGKPVTLSCSQTLNHNVMYWYQQKSSQAPKLLFHYYDKDFNNEADTPDNFQSRRPNTSFCFLDIRSPGLGDTAMYLCATSRTETSGYNEQFFGPGTRLTVL.

V and J are TRBV4-2 and TRBJ2-5, with no clear D. Germline CDR1 reads LGHNA; CDR2 reads YNFKEQ. The V end was cut by 1 base, the J end by 1 base, with 7 bases between. The CDR3 runs 14 residues. CDR3 sequence reads: CASSQVLSQETQYF. CDR3 nucleotide sequence: TGTGCCAGCAGCCAAGTGCTCAGCCAAGAGACCCAGTACTTC.

The rearrangement joins TRBV7-9 to TRBJ1-4, with TRBD1 matching 9 bases. CDR3 size: 16 residues. V shed 4 bases, J shed 5 bases, and the junction held 8 bases outside the gene matches. Germline assignment: CDR1 SEHNR and CDR2 FQNEAQ (reference sequence). This chain's CDR3 is CASSSNRGQGNEKLFF. CDR3 nucleotide sequence: TGTGCCAGCAGCTCCAACCGGGGACAGGGAAATGAAAAACTGTTTTTT.

This chain connects TRBV27 to TRBJ2-1; D possibly matches TRBD1 or TRBD2 (5 bases each). Trimming cost V 6 bases and J 0 bases, with 12 bases left between them. This CDR3 has 15 residues. CDR1 is MNHEY and CDR2 is SMNVEV in the germline V gene (reference sequence). CDR3 coding DNA: TGTGCCAGCAGCACCTCAGGGAGCTCCTACAATGAGCAGTTCTTC. Its translation is CASSTSGSSYNEQFF.

This sequence joins TRBV2 and TRBJ2-1; the match to TRBD2 covers 8 bases. V dropped 2 bases and J dropped 0; count of bases not matched to a gene: 6. The germline V gene has CDR1 SNHLY and CDR2 FYNNEI. There are 17 residues in the CDR3. The CDR3 DNA reads TGTGCCAGCAGTGAACTAGCGGGTGCAAGCTCCTACAATGAGCAGTTCTTC. It encodes CASSELAGASSYNEQFF.

The genes are TRBV28 and TRBJ2-4; TRBD2 agrees at 13 bases. With 5 bases clipped from V and 0 bases from J, the junction kept 7 bases outside the gene matches. The germline CDR1 and CDR2 sequences are MDHEN and SYDVKM. The CDR3 covers 18 residues. CDR3 sequence reads: CASSIGLAGVLAKNIQYF. The CDR3 DNA reads as TGTGCCAGCAGTATAGGACTAGCGGGAGTACTAGCCAAAAACATTCAGTACTTC.